The 5 T cell receptor beta chains in this list originate from one sample, sequenced in a study of blood T cell repertoires in COVID-19 (dated by TCRdb to between 2020 and 2021). The library came from the immunoSEQ multiplex PCR assay. The clones in this table, taken by TCRdb from immuneACCESS, are in-frame only. Not every clone is retained; where verified, under half of the shortfall comes from an unresolved V gene, and the cause of the rest is unknown. This sample gives around 300,000 clones in total; around 87% of them show up just once. The top ten hold roughly 5.2% of the sample. The sequenced sample was PBMCs or T cells enriched from blood (not recorded which). These receptors were obtained from a woman aged 25 to 39 who had recovered from COVID-19.

J is TRBJ1-3 and V is TRBV11-2; tentatively, D is TRBD1 (5 bases). Germline V gene sequence: CDR1 SGHAT, CDR2 FQNNGV. With 1 base removed from V and 4 bases from J, the gap between germline ends came to 11 bases. The CDR3 is made up of 15 amino acids. The CDR3: CASSLAARAGNTIYF. CDR3 bases: TGTGCCAGCAGCTTAGCCGCCAGGGCGGGAAACACCATATATTTT.

The V gene is TRBV5-6, the J gene TRBJ2-7, with a weak D call TRBD2 (5 bases). Trimming stripped 3 bases from V and 6 bases from J, with 16 bases between. Per the germline V gene, CDR1 is SGHDT and CDR2 is YYEEEE. This CDR3 is built from 14 residues. CDR3 protein: CASSSGRDAFEQYF. CDR3 coding DNA: TGTGCCAGCAGCTCTGGCCGGGATGCCTTCGAGCAGTACTTC.

This CDR3 reads CASSFSLRGRANTEAFF. In DNA, the CDR3 is TGTGCCAGCAGTTTCTCCCTCAGGGGGCGCGCGAACACTGAAGCTTTCTTT. The chain combines TRBV27 with TRBJ1-1; 8 bases align to TRBD1. The junction had 10 bases not matched to a gene; V was cut back by 3 bases and J by 1 base. Germline V gives CDR1 MNHEY, CDR2 SMNVEV (reference sequence). The CDR3 is 17 amino acids.

The rearrangement links TRBV4-1 to TRBJ2-3; 12 bases are shared with TRBD2. The germline gives CDR1 MGHRA, CDR2 YSYEKL. Losses at the gene ends were 0 bases for V and 5 bases for J; bases not matched to a gene: 9. This CDR3 comprises 18 residues. DNA for the CDR3: TGCGCCAGCAGCCAAGACGGGCTAGCGGGGGGGCATGTAGATACGCAGTATTTT. It yields the protein CASSQDGLAGGHVDTQYF.

The V and J genes are TRBV5-1 and TRBJ1-2; no reliable D call. This CDR3 is 16 amino acids long. Germline values: CDR1 SGHRS, CDR2 YFSETQ. Trimming cost V 0 bases and J 3 bases, with 15 bases left between them. This CDR3 is CASSLESPGAYYGYTF. CDR3 nucleotide sequence: TGCGCCAGCAGCTTGGAATCTCCGGGAGCGTACTATGGCTACACCTTC.